This TCR beta chain derives from a study of blood T cell repertoires in COVID-19. Study details: Spain, Italy and the United States supplied samples that represented acute and convalescent COVID-19. T cells, B-cell-depleted T cells, or PBMCs provided the cDNA or gDNA that served as material.

J lost 3 bases, V lost 4 bases, and 9 bases had no gene match. Germline V gene sequence: CDR1 SQVTM, CDR2 ANQGSEA. This CDR3 region has 16 residues. The protocol was immunoSEQ multiplex PCR, while the TCRdb copy is restricted to in-frame clones and leaves out a portion. The sample holds approximately 330,000 clones, roughly 90% seen once. Sample: peripheral blood. The TCR sequence derives from a woman between 45 and 65 years old with active or convalescent COVID-19. V gene TRBV29-1 combines with J gene TRBJ2-5; the match to TRBD2 covers 12 bases. CDR3 sequence reads: CSVVGLAGGGKETQYF. For the CDR3, the DNA is TGCAGCGTTGTAGGGCTAGCGGGAGGGGGGAAAGAGACCCAGTACTTC. Drawing the rest from reference TRBV29-1 and TRBJ2-5, the complete variable domain is SAVISQKPSRDICQRGTSLTIQCQVDSQVTMMFWYRQQPGQSLTLIATANQGSEATYESGFVIDKFPISRPNLTFSTLTVSNMSPEDSSIYLCSVVGLAGGGKETQYFGPGTRLLVL.